These T cell receptor beta chains were read from a single sample in a study of Graves' ophthalmopathy and Graves' hyperthyroidism. A single record per CDR3 protein comes from TCRdb applying MiXCR to the multiplex PCR reads. Of about 550,000 distinct CDR3 sequences in the sample, about 35% are singletons; the top ten hold around 4.6%. What was sequenced was peripheral blood or thyroid tissue (not recorded which). The receptors come from an adult man with Graves' hyperthyroidism. The CDR3 runs from the conserved cysteine through the conserved F or W. Fields, in order: D gene, V gene, CDR3 length, J gene, clone size, CDR3 protein, CDR3 DNA. D genes are given only for firm matches. Clone size, where shown, is once, few, many, or a class for clones that have expanded.

TRBD1	TRBV2	15	TRBJ1-4	-	CASSERTGFGEKLFF	TGTGCCAGCAGTGAGCGGACAGGGTTCGGTGAAAAACTGTTTTTT
TRBD2	TRBV7-9	14	TRBJ2-7	-	CASMASGGVYEQYF	TGTGCCAGCATGGCGAGCGGGGGGGTCTACGAGCAGTACTTC
-	TRBV5-1	16	TRBJ1-3	many	CASSPAILSSGNTIYF	TGCGCCAGCAGCCCAGCTATCCTAAGCTCTGGAAACACCATATATTTT
TRBD2	TRBV7-2	16	TRBJ2-7	many	CASSLVRSGANYEQYF	TGTGCCAGCAGCTTAGTTAGGAGCGGGGCAAACTACGAGCAGTACTTC
TRBD1	TRBV5-4	14	TRBJ1-3	many	CASRPGTGVDTIYF	TGTGCCAGCAGACCCGGGACAGGGGTAGACACCATATATTTT
-	TRBV7-2	20	TRBJ2-6	-	CASSFHLFLGRRSGANVLTF	TGTGCCAGCAGCTTCCATCTATTCCTGGGCAGGAGGTCTGGGGCCAACGTCCTGACTTTC
-	TRBV2	17	TRBJ1-2	-	CASTLRGLAGDNNGYTF	TGTGCCAGCACCCTACGGGGGCTAGCGGGAGATAACAATGGCTACACCTTC
TRBD1	TRBV7-2	15	TRBJ1-2	once	CASSQGQGVIYGYTF	TGTGCCAGCAGCCAGGGACAGGGGGTAATCTATGGCTACACCTTC
TRBD1	TRBV13	16	TRBJ1-5	many	CASSLGGGANNQPQHF	TGTGCCAGCAGCTTAGGAGGGGGCGCGAATAATCAGCCCCAGCATTTT
TRBD1	TRBV24-1	15	TRBJ2-2	-	CATSRTGVNTGELFF	TGTGCCACCAGCCGGACAGGGGTGAACACCGGGGAGCTGTTTTTT
-	TRBV10-3	14	TRBJ2-5	-	CAISDREGGETQYF	TGTGCCATCAGTGACAGGGAGGGGGGAGAGACCCAGTACTTC
TRBD1	TRBV29-1	13	TRBJ1-2	-	CSVEDGPGGADTF	TGCAGCGTTGAAGATGGGCCAGGGGGCGCCGACACCTTC
-	TRBV19	13	TRBJ1-3	-	CASSEGPGNTIYF	TGTGCCAGTAGTGAGGGTCCTGGAAACACCATATATTTT
TRBD1	TRBV20-1	12	TRBJ2-7	many	CSPMGTGGEQYF	TGCAGTCCGATGGGGACAGGGGGCGAGCAGTACTTC
TRBD1	TRBV4-1	14	TRBJ2-7	many	CASSQGQRNYEQYF	TGCGCCAGCAGCCAGGGACAGCGAAACTACGAGCAGTACTTC
-	TRBV6-5	14	TRBJ1-3	-	CASSTGDSGNTIYF	TGTGCCAGCAGCACAGGAGACTCTGGAAACACCATATATTTT
TRBD1	TRBV12-3/TRBV12-4	15	TRBJ1-5	many	CASSPGQGIRQPQHF	TGTGCCAGCAGTCCCGGACAGGGTATCCGTCAGCCCCAGCATTTT
TRBD2	TRBV2	16	TRBJ2-2	many	CASTGSGTIKTGKLFF	TGTGCCAGCACCGGCAGCGGGACTATAAAAACCGGGAAGCTGTTTTTT
TRBD1	TRBV7-3	18	TRBJ2-7	-	CASSLTNVGTGNYYEQYF	TGTGCCAGCAGCTTAACCAACGTCGGGACAGGGAACTACTACGAGCAGTACTTC
-	TRBV5-8	14	TRBJ1-4	-	CASSPSGRNEKLFF	TGTGCCAGCAGCCCTTCTGGCAGGAATGAAAAACTGTTTTTT
-	TRBV20-1	15	TRBJ2-5	many	CSARDSADHQETQYF	TGCAGTGCTAGAGATTCAGCGGACCACCAAGAGACCCAGTACTTC
TRBD1	TRBV2	15	TRBJ2-3	-	CASSLGQGAQDTQYF	TGTGCCAGCAGTCTAGGACAGGGGGCACAAGATACGCAGTATTTT
-	TRBV4-1	15	TRBJ2-7	many	CASSQVVGSPYEQYF	TGCGCCAGCAGCCAAGTCGTGGGATCCCCCTACGAGCAGTACTTC
-	TRBV2	12	TRBJ2-7	-	CASVGTSYEQYF	TGTGCCAGCGTGGGGACATCTTACGAGCAGTACTTC
-	TRBV7-9	15	TRBJ2-4	-	CASSRGWAGAGIQYF	TGTGCCAGCAGCCGAGGGTGGGCAGGGGCCGGCATTCAGTACTTC
TRBD1	TRBV7-9	15	TRBJ1-6	many	CASSLWTGLASPLHF	TGTGCCAGCAGCTTATGGACAGGGCTGGCTTCACCCCTCCACTTT
-	TRBV5-1	15	TRBJ2-7	-	CASSLDFLPAYEQYF	TGCGCCAGCAGCTTGGACTTTTTACCTGCCTACGAGCAGTACTTC
-	TRBV7-9	15	TRBJ1-1	many	CASSPSGGASMEAFF	TGTGCCAGCAGCCCCTCCGGGGGCGCCAGCATGGAAGCTTTCTTT
-	TRBV20-1	10	TRBJ1-2	many	CSAPLYGYTF	TGCAGTGCGCCCCTATATGGCTACACCTTC
-	TRBV29-1	13	TRBJ2-5	-	CSADPGQQETQYF	TGCAGCGCCGACCCAGGGCAACAAGAGACCCAGTACTTC
-	TRBV2	8	TRBJ2-7	once	CPSYEQYF	TGTCCCTCCTACGAGCAGTACTTC
-	TRBV19	13	TRBJ2-5	-	CASSISRRETQYF	TGTGCCAGTAGTATAAGCCGGCGGGAGACCCAGTACTTC
-	TRBV7-9	14	TRBJ1-4	many	CASSLGGLREKLFF	TGTGCCAGCAGCTTAGGAGGGCTTCGAGAAAAACTGTTTTTT
TRBD2	TRBV28	17	TRBJ2-5	-	CASSFSGLRTRQETQYF	TGTGCCAGCAGTTTTAGCGGGTTACGGACACGTCAAGAGACCCAGTACTTC
TRBD1	TRBV7-2	14	TRBJ1-1	many	CASSIGQGYTEAFF	TGTGCCAGCAGCATAGGACAGGGCTACACTGAAGCTTTCTTT
-	TRBV12-3/TRBV12-4	14	TRBJ2-2	many	CASSLGVRAGELFF	TGTGCCAGCAGTTTGGGTGTCCGCGCCGGGGAGCTGTTTTTT
-	TRBV20-1	16	TRBJ1-4	-	CSARSQPGRRDEKLFF	TGCAGTGCTAGAAGCCAACCGGGACGTCGGGATGAAAAACTGTTTTTT
-	TRBV2	14	TRBJ1-4	few	CASSSRGFGEKLFF	TGTGCCAGCAGTTCCAGGGGATTTGGCGAAAAACTGTTTTTT
TRBD1	TRBV19	15	TRBJ1-5	few	CASRHGGQGNQPQHF	TGTGCCAGTAGGCATGGGGGACAGGGGAATCAGCCCCAGCATTTT
TRBD1	TRBV29-1	15	TRBJ1-2	many	CSVQKGQGAGDGYTF	TGCAGCGTCCAAAAGGGACAGGGGGCCGGTGATGGCTACACCTTC
TRBD1	TRBV19	15	TRBJ1-2	many	CASSIGTGANYGYTF	TGTGCCAGTAGTATCGGGACAGGGGCTAACTATGGCTACACCTTC
-	TRBV15	15	TRBJ2-2	many	CATSPPSDNTGELFF	TGTGCCACCAGCCCCCCTAGCGACAACACCGGGGAGCTGTTTTTT
TRBD1	TRBV28	15	TRBJ1-5	many	CASSPRTGGGQPQHF	TGTGCCAGCAGTCCGAGGACAGGGGGCGGTCAGCCCCAGCATTTT
TRBD2	TRBV7-6	16	TRBJ2-2	-	CASSRTSGGDTGELFF	TGTGCCAGTAGCAGGACTAGCGGGGGAGACACCGGGGAGCTGTTTTTT
-	TRBV6-1	15	TRBJ2-7	few	CASSVGPYSSYEQYF	TGTGCCAGCAGTGTAGGCCCTTACAGCTCCTACGAGCAGTACTTC
-	TRBV5-1	15	TRBJ2-7	few	CASSPQRADSYEQYF	TGCGCCAGCAGCCCTCAGAGGGCGGACTCCTACGAGCAGTACTTC
TRBD2	TRBV7-6	17	TRBJ2-6	-	CASSVGLAATGANVLTF	TGTGCCAGCAGCGTAGGACTAGCGGCTACCGGGGCCAACGTCCTGACTTTC